This entry lists 29 T cell receptor beta chains sequenced from one sample in a study of shared clonotypes between healthy human individuals. Sequencing used immunoSEQ multiplex PCR; TCRdb keeps in-frame clones, though not all of them. The data contain approximately 2.1 million clones, over 85% of them singletons. Material: naive CD4+ T cells from PBMCs. The sample's subset: CD45RA+ positively selected. The source is a young man in good health. Some clones in this sample may be carry-over from other donors' samples.

The chain joins TRBV7-9 to TRBJ2-1; D is uncertain. The CDR3 length is 8 residues. Trimming cost V 5 bases and J 13 bases, with 3 bases left between them. The germline gives CDR1 SEHNR, CDR2 FQNEAQ (reference sequence). In nucleotides, the CDR3 is TGTGCCAGCAGCCCACAGTTCTTC. Amino acids: CASSPQFF. The whole variable domain, remainder taken from reference TRBV7-9 and TRBJ2-1, is DTGVSQNPRHKITKRGQNVTFRCDPISEHNRLYWYRQTLGQGPEFLTYFQNEAQLEKSRLLSDRFSAERPKGSFSTLEIQRTEQGDSAMYLCASSPQFFGPGTRLTVL.

This clone was counted a single time. The chain carries TRBV28 and TRBJ1-1, with D unresolved. The CDR3 loop spans 15 amino acids. Trimming cost V 3 bases and J 0 bases, with 11 bases left between them. Germline assignment: CDR1 MDHEN and CDR2 SYDVKM. CDR3 DNA: TGTGCCAGCAGTTTTGCAGGAGCGATGAACACTGAAGCTTTCTTT. Amino acids: CASSFAGAMNTEAFF.

J is TRBJ2-7 and V is TRBV5-4; D is perhaps TRBD1 (6 bases). Germline V gives CDR1 SGHNT, CDR2 YYREEE (reference sequence). The CDR3 totals 14 residues. The ends were cut back, 4 bases at V and 2 bases at J, with 13 bases in the middle. CDR3 bases: TGTGCCAGCAGCCCTGGACAGAAACCCTACGAGCAGTACTTC. Its translation is CASSPGQKPYEQYF.

V gene TRBV30 combines with J gene TRBJ2-5; D is undetermined. There are 15 residues in the CDR3. The germline CDR1 and CDR2 sequences are GTSNPN and SVGIG (reference sequence). The V and J ends lost 2 bases and 4 bases respectively, with 17 bases between them. This CDR3 reads CAWSSQPSSGETQYF. The CDR3 nucleotides read TGTGCCTGGAGTTCGCAACCCTCATCAGGAGAGACCCAGTACTTC.

The rearrangement uses TRBV6-5 and TRBJ2-1, with 10 bases that match TRBD1. Germline assignment: CDR1 MNHEY and CDR2 SVGAGI. The CDR3 covers 15 residues. The V segment lost 6 bases and the J segment 2 bases; nucleotides outside the gene matches: 4. The DNA of the CDR3 is TGTGCCAGCAGGAAGGGACAGGGGCCCTACAATGAGCAGTTCTTC. It yields the protein CASRKGQGPYNEQFF.

The rearrangement uses TRBV7-2 and TRBJ2-1; 10 bases match TRBD2. Germline V lookup: CDR1 SGHTA, CDR2 FQGNSA. With V trimmed by 6 bases and J by 3 bases, 11 bases remained unmatched. The CDR3 is 17 residues long. DNA of the CDR3: TGTGCCAGCAGGCCGAGTCTAGCGGGAGCGGGCTACAATGAGCAGTTCTTC. As protein: CASRPSLAGAGYNEQFF.

CDR3 sequence: CASSPGGDRASYEQYF. DNA of the CDR3: TGTGCCAGCAGTCCGGGCGGAGACAGGGCCTCCTACGAGCAGTACTTC. The rearrangement joins TRBV28 to TRBJ2-7, with 7 bases that match TRBD1. Trimming removed 5 bases from V and 0 bases from J; junction bases left unmatched: 10. Per the germline V gene, CDR1 is MDHEN and CDR2 is SYDVKM. The CDR3 spans 16 residues.

Concerning this clone: Within the sample, other DNA sequences also encode this same CDR3. The chain uses TRBV7-3 and TRBJ1-1; no definite D call. The CDR3 runs 13 residues. In germline, CDR1 is SGHTA, CDR2 FQGTGA. The germline V and J ends were trimmed by 1 base and 3 bases, with 6 bases remaining between them. CDR3 DNA sequence: TGTGCCAGCAGCTTAAGAAGAGACACTGAAGCTTTCTTT. Amino acids: CASSLRRDTEAFF.

This chain connects TRBV28 to TRBJ1-3; D gene unclear. Trimming removed 6 bases at V and 2 bases at J, with 14 bases between. The CDR3 is 15 amino acids. Germline values: CDR1 MDHEN, CDR2 SYDVKM. The CDR3 DNA is TGTGCCAGCAGCCCGTTCTGGGCAACTGGAAACACCATATATTTT. It specifies CASSPFWATGNTIYF.

The chain couples TRBV9 to TRBJ2-1; D gene ambiguous. The CDR3 spans 17 residues. Trimming left V 1 base short and J 0 bases short, with 14 bases between. Germline V gene data show CDR1 as SGDLS and CDR2 as YYNGEE. The CDR3 loop is CASSVLGSKISYNEQFF. The CDR3 coding sequence is TGTGCCAGCAGCGTACTCGGCTCCAAGATCTCCTACAATGAGCAGTTCTTC. Full variable domain (missing parts from reference TRBV9 and TRBJ2-1): DSGVTQTPKHLITATGQRVTLRCSPRSGDLSVYWYQQSLDQGLQFLIQYYNGEERAKGNILERFSAQQFPDLHSELNLSSLELGDSALYFCASSVLGSKISYNEQFFGPGTRLTVL.

The count of this clone is one. The chain links TRBV28 to TRBJ2-7; the match to TRBD2 covers 7 bases. The J segment lost 3 bases and the V segment lost 4 bases, leaving 6 bases of the junction unmatched. The CDR3 loop spans 14 amino acids. The germline CDR1 and CDR2 sequences are MDHEN and SYDVKM. The CDR3 loop is CASSYPGLVYEQYF. CDR3 in DNA: TGTGCCAGCAGTTACCCTGGACTAGTCTACGAGCAGTACTTC.

This chain uses TRBV28 with TRBJ1-1, with unresolved D. The V end was cut by 6 bases, the J end by 4 bases, with 15 bases between. CDR1 is MDHEN, CDR2 SYDVKM, per germline. The CDR3 is 14 residues long. The CDR3 protein is CASSRASWGTEAFF. The CDR3 nucleotides are TGTGCCAGCAGCCGGGCCTCCTGGGGCACTGAAGCTTTCTTT.

This rearrangement joins TRBV9 to TRBJ1-1; 8 bases map to TRBD1. Germline CDR1 reads SGDLS; CDR2 reads YYNGEE. This CDR3 is built from 16 residues. Losses at the gene ends were 3 bases for V and 6 bases for J; bases not matched to a gene: 13. The CDR3 DNA reads TGTGCCAGCAGCGCGCAGGCCCAGGGGGCTGTAGCTGAAGCTTTCTTT. It translates to CASSAQAQGAVAEAFF.

The chain uses TRBV4-2 and TRBJ2-7, with 7 bases fitting TRBD1. J was trimmed by 4 bases and V by 3 bases; bases with no gene match: 15. The CDR3 is 17 residues long. Per the germline V gene, CDR1 is LGHNA and CDR2 is YNFKEQ. The CDR3 DNA follows: TGTGCCAGCAGCCATAGAACACAGGGGACGGTCAGTTACGAGCAGTACTTC. It translates to CASSHRTQGTVSYEQYF.

The chain recombines TRBV5-1 with TRBJ2-5; D remains unclear. The germline V gene has CDR1 SGHRS and CDR2 YFSETQ. The CDR3 has 11 amino acids. The V end was cut by 4 bases, the J end by 5 bases, with 6 bases between. CDR3 in amino acids: CASSAAETQYF. CDR3 DNA: TGCGCCAGCAGCGCGGCTGAGACCCAGTACTTC.

The chain joins TRBV11-2 to TRBJ1-2, with 9 bases that match TRBD1. Germline trimming cut 4 bases from V and 8 bases from J; bases unmatched to any gene: 11. The CDR3 is made up of 15 amino acids. CDR1 and CDR2 from the germline V gene are SGHAT and FQNNGV. The CDR3 DNA follows: TGTGCCAGCAGCTCCCACCGACAGGGGGGTCAAGGCTACACCTTC. Its translation is CASSSHRQGGQGYTF. Looking up the rest from reference TRBV11-2 and TRBJ1-2 gives the full variable domain: EAGVAQSPRYKIIEKRQSVAFWCNPISGHATLYWYQQILGQGPKLLIQFQNNGVVDDSQLPKDRFSAERLKGVDSTLKIQPAKLEDSAVYLCASSSHRQGGQGYTFGSGTRLTVV.

With respect to this clone: The sample carries other DNA sequences with the same CDR3. Here the CDR3 reads CASSFGNSGNTIYF. The CDR3 bases are TGCGCCAGCAGCTTCGGCAATTCTGGAAACACCATATATTTT. The genes are TRBV5-1 and TRBJ1-3, with D hard to call. CDR1 and CDR2 (germline): SGHRS, YFSETQ. The CDR3 covers 14 residues. V was shortened by 2 bases and J by 1 base, with 7 bases between the two germline ends.

This clone was found once. This chain joins TRBV14 and TRBJ2-7; 11 bases agree with TRBD2. V dropped 0 bases and J dropped 4; count of bases not matched to a gene: 11. Germline CDR1 reads SGHDN; CDR2 reads FVKESK. CDR3 length: 18 amino acids. CDR3 DNA: TGTGCCAGCAGCCAAGATAATAGCGGGAGGGGTTGGTTGTACGAGCAGTACTTC. This codes for CASSQDNSGRGWLYEQYF. Together with reference TRBV14 and TRBJ2-7, the CDR3 gives the full variable domain: EAGVTQFPSHSVIEKGQTVTLRCDPISGHDNLYWYRRVMGKEIKFLLHFVKESKQDESGMPNNRFLAERTGGTYSTLKVQPAELEDSGVYFCASSQDNSGRGWLYEQYFGPGTRLTVT.

The V gene is TRBV15, the J gene TRBJ1-2; no clear D gene. The length of the CDR3 is 14 residues. The germline V gene encodes CDR1 LNHNV and CDR2 YYDKDF (reference sequence). V lost 0 bases and J lost 4, with 9 bases in between. CDR3 nucleotide sequence: TGTGCCACCAGCAGAGAGGGTAGTGTCTATGGCTACACCTTC. Translated: CATSREGSVYGYTF.

The chain has TRBV28 and TRBJ2-7, with D possibly being TRBD2 (6 bases). V lost 8 bases to trimming and J lost 0 bases, with 20 bases between them. This CDR3 is 16 amino acids long. CDR1 and CDR2 from the germline V gene are MDHEN and SYDVKM. CDR3 in DNA: TGTGCCAGCGAAGGATCGGTGGGGGGACCCTCCTACGAGCAGTACTTC. Residues: CASEGSVGGPSYEQYF.

The V and J genes are TRBV10-3 and TRBJ1-2; D might be TRBD1 (6 bases). Germline loops: CDR1 ENHRY, CDR2 SYGVKD. V was pared by 6 bases and J by 3 bases, with 20 bases between. This CDR3 has 16 amino acids. This CDR3 reads CAISAGHGQPDYGYTF. CDR3 nucleotides: TGTGCCATCAGCGCGGGTCATGGACAGCCAGACTATGGCTACACCTTC.

V usage is TRBV6-6 and J usage is TRBJ1-5; D unresolved. The CDR3 loop spans 15 amino acids. CDR1 and CDR2 from the germline V gene are MNHNY and SVGAGI (reference sequence). Deletions cut 6 bases from V and 0 bases from J, with 12 bases between. The CDR3: CASREDPYSNQPQHF. The CDR3 DNA follows: TGTGCCAGCAGAGAAGACCCTTATAGCAATCAGCCCCAGCATTTT.

This clone has a single count. V is TRBV11-3 and J is TRBJ2-1; no clear D gene. V was cut by 0 bases and J by 6 bases, with 6 bases left in between. Germline CDR1 and CDR2: SGHNT and YENEEA. This CDR3 contains 13 residues. The CDR3 nucleotides are TGTGCCAGCAGCTTAGACACCTCCAATGAGCAGTTCTTC. Its translation: CASSLDTSNEQFF.

The chain employs TRBV25-1 and TRBJ1-1, with D maybe TRBD1 (6 bases). The CDR3 has 15 residues. Germline V lookup: CDR1 MGHDK, CDR2 SYGVNS. Trimming shortened V by 5 bases and J by 5 bases, and 18 bases separated the two germline ends. CDR3 sequence: CASSITRGGGTEAFF. The CDR3 DNA is TGTGCCAGCAGTATAACTAGGGGAGGGGGTACTGAAGCTTTCTTT. The variable domain in full, with the rest retrieved from reference TRBV25-1 and TRBJ1-1, is EADIYQTPRYLVIGTGKKITLECSQTMGHDKMYWYQQDPGMELHLIHYSYGVNSTEKGDLSSESTVSRIRTEHFPLTLESARPSHTSQYLCASSITRGGGTEAFFGQGTRLTVV.

The rearrangement links TRBV7-3 to TRBJ2-7; D not resolved. The CDR3 consists of 15 residues. V was shortened by 2 bases and J by 2 bases, with 13 bases between the two germline ends. Germline assignment: CDR1 SGHTA and CDR2 FQGTGA. The DNA for the CDR3 is TGTGCCAGCAGCTTAGGCCCCGCGACCGCCTACGAGCAGTACTTC. Translated: CASSLGPATAYEQYF.

This clone was counted a single time. The chain joins TRBV28 to TRBJ2-2, with D tentatively TRBD1 (5 bases). Trimming pared 3 bases from V and 3 bases from J, leaving 8 bases between. The CDR3 is 14 residues long. Germline V gene data show CDR1 as MDHEN and CDR2 as SYDVKM. Here the CDR3 DNA reads TGTGCCAGCAGTTTCCTAGGGGACACCGGGGAGCTGTTTTTT. Amino acids: CASSFLGDTGELFF.

The chain recombines TRBV28 with TRBJ1-2, with D hard to call. CDR1 is MDHEN, CDR2 SYDVKM, per germline. CDR3 size: 14 residues. Trimming shortened V by 4 bases and J by 4 bases, and 13 bases separated the two germline ends. The CDR3, as DNA: TGTGCCAGCAGTTACCTCGACCGTGGCTATGGCTACACCTTC. Translating gives CASSYLDRGYGYTF.

This chain uses TRBV5-1 with TRBJ2-3; tentatively, D is TRBD1 (6 bases). This CDR3 is built from 15 residues. V was trimmed by 4 bases and J by 0 bases, leaving 12 bases between them. Germline V lookup: CDR1 SGHRS, CDR2 YFSETQ. The CDR3 DNA sequence: TGCGCCAGCAGCCCAAGACAGGCTAGCACAGATACGCAGTATTTT. Encoded protein: CASSPRQASTDTQYF.

This chain joins TRBV6-5 and TRBJ1-4; D is undetermined. The V gene's germline CDR1 is MNHEY and CDR2 SVGAGI. This CDR3 comprises 15 residues. V lost 0 bases, J lost 3 bases, and 8 bases lay in between. The CDR3 loop is CASSYSSVPNEKLFF. The CDR3, as DNA: TGTGCCAGCAGTTACTCATCGGTACCTAATGAAAAACTGTTTTTT.